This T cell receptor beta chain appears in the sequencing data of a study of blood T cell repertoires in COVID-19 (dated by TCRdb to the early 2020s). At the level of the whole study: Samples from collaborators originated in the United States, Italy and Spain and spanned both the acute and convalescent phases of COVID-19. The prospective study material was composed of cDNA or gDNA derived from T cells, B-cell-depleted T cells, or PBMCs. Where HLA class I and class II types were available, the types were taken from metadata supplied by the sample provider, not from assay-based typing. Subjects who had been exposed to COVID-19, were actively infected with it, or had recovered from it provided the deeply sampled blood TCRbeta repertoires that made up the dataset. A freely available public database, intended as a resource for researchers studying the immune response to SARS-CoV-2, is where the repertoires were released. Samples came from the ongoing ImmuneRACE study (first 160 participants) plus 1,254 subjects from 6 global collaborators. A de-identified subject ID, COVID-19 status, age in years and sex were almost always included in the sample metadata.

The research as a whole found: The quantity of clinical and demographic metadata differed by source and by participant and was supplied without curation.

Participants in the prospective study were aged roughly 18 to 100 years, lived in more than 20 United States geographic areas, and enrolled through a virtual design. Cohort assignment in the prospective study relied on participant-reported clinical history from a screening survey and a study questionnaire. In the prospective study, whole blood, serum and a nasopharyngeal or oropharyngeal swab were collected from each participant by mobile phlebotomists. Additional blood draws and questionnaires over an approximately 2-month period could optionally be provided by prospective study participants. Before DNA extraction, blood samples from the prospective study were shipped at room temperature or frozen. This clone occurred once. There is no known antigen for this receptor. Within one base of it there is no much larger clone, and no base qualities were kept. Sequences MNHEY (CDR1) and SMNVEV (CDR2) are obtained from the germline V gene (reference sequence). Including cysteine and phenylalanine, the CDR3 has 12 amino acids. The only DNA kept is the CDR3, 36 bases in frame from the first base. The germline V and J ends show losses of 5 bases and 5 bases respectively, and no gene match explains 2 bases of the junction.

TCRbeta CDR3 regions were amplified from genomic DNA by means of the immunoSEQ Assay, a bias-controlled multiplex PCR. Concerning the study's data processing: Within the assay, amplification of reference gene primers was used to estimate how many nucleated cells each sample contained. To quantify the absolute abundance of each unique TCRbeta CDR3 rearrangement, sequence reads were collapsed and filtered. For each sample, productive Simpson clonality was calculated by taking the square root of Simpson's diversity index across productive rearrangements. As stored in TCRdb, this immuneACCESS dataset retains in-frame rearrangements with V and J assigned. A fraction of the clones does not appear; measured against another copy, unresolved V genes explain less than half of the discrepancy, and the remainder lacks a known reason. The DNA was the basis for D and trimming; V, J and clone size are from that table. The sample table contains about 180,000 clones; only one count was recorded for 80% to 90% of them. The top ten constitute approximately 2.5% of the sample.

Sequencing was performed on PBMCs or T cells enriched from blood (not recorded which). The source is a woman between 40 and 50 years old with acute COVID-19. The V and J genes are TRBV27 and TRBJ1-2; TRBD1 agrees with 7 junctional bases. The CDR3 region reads CASSPGGYGYTF. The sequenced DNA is TGTGCCAGCAGTCCAGGGGGTTATGGCTACACCTTC.